Listed here are 13 T cell receptor beta chains from one sample, sequenced in a study of response to subunit inactivated influenza vaccine. TCRdb passed the RT-PCR reads through MiXCR, listing each CDR3 protein once. Here the sample spans under 850,000 distinct CDR3 sequences, around 20% being singletons. Source: PBMCs from blood, taken more than 4 days after vaccination. Receptors were obtained from a man aged 50 or older who received an inactivated influenza vaccine.

This clonotype has just a few counts. This rearrangement joins TRBV20-1 to TRBJ1-2; D is possibly TRBD1 (6 bases). There are 13 residues in the CDR3. The V end was cut by 2 bases, the J end by 7 bases, with 14 bases between. The germline CDR1 and CDR2 sequences are DFQATT and SNEGSKA (reference sequence). Here the CDR3 reads CSARPRGARGYTF. The CDR3 DNA reads as TGCAGTGCTAGACCTCGGGGGGCGCGTGGCTACACCTTC.

The CDR3 loop is CASSQQGLAGKIYEQYF. In DNA, the CDR3 is TGTGCCAGCAGCCAACAGGGACTAGCGGGAAAAATCTACGAGCAGTACTTC. The chain couples TRBV4-2 to TRBJ2-7; 13 bases fit TRBD2. The CDR3 has 17 residues. With 2 bases clipped from V and 3 bases from J, the junction kept 7 bases outside the gene matches. The germline gives CDR1 LGHNA, CDR2 YNFKEQ.

The CDR3 is CASSLEALQETQYF. The CDR3 DNA is TGCGCCAGCAGCTTGGAGGCTCTGCAAGAGACCCAGTACTTC. The chain uses TRBV5-1 and TRBJ2-5; D is unresolved. Germline V gene lookup returns CDR1 SGHRS and CDR2 YFSETQ. The CDR3 is made up of 14 amino acids. V gave up 0 bases and J gave up 2 bases, with 8 bases separating them.

This clonotype appeared many times. The chain recombines TRBV20-1 with TRBJ2-2; 7 bases line up with TRBD2. CDR3 length: 16 amino acids. Germline V gives CDR1 DFQATT, CDR2 SNEGSKA (reference sequence). V lost 0 bases to trimming and J lost 6 bases; unmatched junction nucleotides: 10. For the CDR3, the DNA is TGCAGTGCTAGAGATGTAAGGGAGGGGTCCCCCGGGGAGCTGTTTTTT. This encodes CSARDVREGSPGELFF.

J is TRBJ2-7 and V is TRBV6-5, with D maybe TRBD1 (7 bases). Trimming removed 0 bases at V and 3 bases at J, with 12 bases between. Germline CDR1 is MNHEY and CDR2 is SVGAGI. The CDR3 runs 15 residues. CDR3 amino acids: CASSYSAGGFYEQYF. The CDR3 DNA is TGTGCCAGCAGTTACTCGGCAGGGGGGTTCTACGAGCAGTACTTC.

The chain is built from TRBV7-2 and TRBJ1-5, with no clear D. The germline V and J ends were trimmed by 6 bases and 6 bases, with 9 bases remaining between them. The CDR3 length is 12 residues. Germline assignment: CDR1 SGHTA and CDR2 FQGNSA. The DNA for the CDR3 is TGTGCCAGCAGTTCCCTTCGTCAGCCCCAGCATTTT. This encodes CASSSLRQPQHF.

This clonotype was detected a few times. This rearrangement joins TRBV5-5 to TRBJ1-5; 7 positions agree with TRBD1. The J segment lost 3 bases and the V segment lost 4 bases, leaving 7 bases of the junction unmatched. The CDR3 contains 15 residues. CDR1 is SGHKS, CDR2 YYEKEE, per germline (reference sequence). The CDR3 spells CASSPGTDLNQPQHF. CDR3 nucleotide sequence: TGTGCCAGCAGCCCTGGGACAGACCTCAATCAGCCCCAGCATTTT. Combining the CDR3 with reference TRBV5-5 and TRBJ1-5 gives the whole variable domain DAGVTQSPTHLIKTRGQQVTLRCSPISGHKSVSWYQQVLGQGPQFIFQYYEKEERGRGNFPDRFSARQFPNYSSELNVNALLLGDSALYLCASSPGTDLNQPQHFGDGTRLSIL.

This clonotype turned up a few times. The chain employs TRBV12-3 or TRBV12-4 and TRBJ2-3; D is possibly TRBD2 (5 bases). Trimming shortened V by 2 bases and J by 6 bases, and 15 bases separated the two germline ends. CDR3 length: 15 amino acids. DNA for the CDR3: TGTGCCAGCAGTTTACTTTCTCGATCGGGGGATACGCAGTATTTT. This encodes CASSLLSRSGDTQYF.

This clonotype was picked up a small number of times. The rearrangement joins TRBV27 to TRBJ2-7; D gene uncertain. This CDR3 spans 15 amino acids. CDR1 MNHEY and CDR2 SMNVEV come from the germline V gene (reference sequence). Between the trimmed V and J ends, which lost 5 bases and 2 bases, there was a span of 16 bases. DNA of the CDR3: TGTGCCAGCAGTCCCGATCCCTCTAGGACCTACGAGCAGTACTTC. Protein: CASSPDPSRTYEQYF.

This clonotype has more than one count but fewer than ten. J is TRBJ2-7 and V is TRBV5-6, with D possibly being TRBD2 (5 bases). Germline lookup yields CDR1 SGHDT and CDR2 YYEEEE. The CDR3 loop spans 13 amino acids. Trimming removed 4 bases at V and 7 bases at J, with 15 bases between. The DNA of the CDR3 is TGTGCCAGCAGCGGGAAGACGGGGTATGAGCAGTACTTC. As protein: CASSGKTGYEQYF.

This clonotype was seen a handful of times. The chain uses TRBV12-3 or TRBV12-4 and TRBJ2-5, with a possible D match to TRBD1 (6 bases). CDR3 length: 14 residues. V was clipped by 3 bases and J by 5 bases, with 13 bases between them. CDR3 loop: CASSLDRVKETQYF. The CDR3 region has the DNA TGTGCCAGCAGTTTGGACAGAGTTAAGGAGACCCAGTACTTC.

The genes are TRBV6-2 or TRBV6-3 and TRBJ2-1; D ambiguous. This CDR3 region has 14 residues. CDR1 is MNHEY, CDR2 SVGEGT, per germline. Trimming pared 6 bases from V and 9 bases from J, leaving 18 bases between. The CDR3 nucleotides are TGTGCCAGCAGACAAAGGGCTTCGGAGAGTGAGCAGTTCTTC. It yields the protein CASRQRASESEQFF.

CDR3 DNA sequence: TGTGCCAGCAGCCCAAGCTTGACTAGCGGAACCGGGGAGCTGTTTTTT. This encodes CASSPSLTSGTGELFF. V gene TRBV13 combines with J gene TRBJ2-2; 9 positions match TRBD2. CDR1 and CDR2 (germline): PRHDT, FYEKMQ (reference sequence). The junction had 9 bases not matched to a gene; V was cut back by 5 bases and J by 5 bases. The CDR3 sequence is 16 residues long.